These 20 T cell receptor beta chains originate from one sample sequenced in a study of blood T cell repertoires in COVID-19. The assay was immunoSEQ multiplex PCR, and TCRdb's table has in-frame clones only and misses some. The sample records 150,000 to 200,000 clones, about 81% being singletons. The specimen sequenced was peripheral blood. The receptors here all came from a woman of 80 years or more with acute or convalescent COVID-19.

V usage is TRBV19 and J usage is TRBJ2-1; D gene uncertain. Germline CDR1 and CDR2: LNHDA and SQIVND (reference sequence). The CDR3 covers 13 residues. V was pared by 3 bases and J by 5 bases, with 8 bases between. The CDR3 region has the DNA TGTGCCAGTAGTATGGCAGTCAACAATGAGCAGTTCTTC. Translated: CASSMAVNNEQFF.

This clone was observed a few times. This chain links TRBV28 with TRBJ1-5; 8 bases fit TRBD1. CDR3 length: 14 amino acids. V lost 6 bases and J lost 0; bases outside the gene matches: 1. Germline V gene data show CDR1 as MDHEN and CDR2 as SYDVKM. The CDR3 DNA sequence: TGTGCCAGCAGGACAGGGGTTAGCAATCAGCCCCAGCATTTT. Translated, it gives CASRTGVSNQPQHF.

J is TRBJ1-6 and V is TRBV3-1 (or the pseudogene TRBV3-2), with unresolved D. The V end was cut by 0 bases, the J end by 4 bases, with 13 bases between. This CDR3 spans 17 amino acids. The germline CDR1 and CDR2 sequences are LGHDT and YNNKEL (reference sequence). The CDR3 DNA follows: TGTGCCAGCAGCCAAGATTGGGAGACATCTTATAATTCACCCCTCCACTTT. Its translation: CASSQDWETSYNSPLHF.

J is TRBJ2-1 and V is TRBV11-3; a weak D match, TRBD2 (7 bases). Germline assignment: CDR1 SGHNT and CDR2 YENEEA. CDR3 length: 20 residues. Between the trimmed V and J ends, which lost 0 bases and 0 bases, there was a span of 21 bases. Here the CDR3 DNA reads TGTGCCAGCAGCTTAGAGGGGGCGGGAGTGGCCCGAAGCTCCTACAATGAGCAGTTCTTC. Protein product: CASSLEGAGVARSSYNEQFF.

Ten or more counts support this clone. The chain couples TRBV6-2 or TRBV6-3 to TRBJ2-1; 10 nucleotides match TRBD2. This CDR3 contains 17 residues. Unmatched junction bases numbered 6, after V lost 0 bases and J lost 4 bases. CDR1 is MNHEY and CDR2 is SVGEGT in the germline V gene. CDR3 in DNA: TGTGCCAGCAGTTACTCGAAGGAGCGGGGGGGATACAATGAGCAGTTCTTC. Amino acids: CASSYSKERGGYNEQFF.

This CDR3 reads CASTQGPGGFETQYF. CDR3 nucleotide sequence: TGTGCCAGCACCCAAGGGCCAGGGGGCTTCGAGACCCAGTACTTC. V is TRBV5-4 and J is TRBJ2-5; 8 bases agree with TRBD1. The trim removed 6 bases at V and 5 bases at J, leaving 12 bases unmatched. CDR3 length: 15 residues. From germline, CDR1 is SGHNT and CDR2 YYREEE (reference sequence).

V usage is TRBV5-6 and J usage is TRBJ2-5; possibly TRBD1 for D (6 bases). The CDR3 covers 13 residues. Trimming stripped 4 bases from V and 5 bases from J, with 12 bases between. Germline V lookup: CDR1 SGHDT, CDR2 YYEEEE. Written as DNA, the CDR3 is TGTGCCAGCAGCCCGCAGGGGCGGGAGACCCAGTACTTC. As protein: CASSPQGRETQYF.

The genes are TRBV2 and TRBJ1-1; D might be TRBD1 (5 bases). V was clipped by 7 bases and J by 3 bases, with 12 bases between them. CDR3 length: 13 residues. In germline, CDR1 is SNHLY, CDR2 FYNNEI. The DNA of the CDR3 is TGTGCCAGCACGCCTCGACAGTACACTGAAGCTTTCTTT. Translated, it gives CASTPRQYTEAFF.

This chain joins TRBV9 and TRBJ1-3; 9 nucleotides agree with TRBD1. The CDR3 sequence is 15 residues long. Per germline, CDR1 SGDLS and CDR2 YYNGEE. V was clipped by 3 bases and J by 3 bases; unmatched bases: 4. CDR3 protein: CASSEGQGLGNTIYF. The CDR3 nucleotides read TGTGCCAGCAGCGAGGGACAGGGACTTGGAAACACCATATATTTT.

V is TRBV5-1 and J is TRBJ1-1; no clear D gene. Germline V gene lookup returns CDR1 SGHRS and CDR2 YFSETQ. V was trimmed by 0 bases and J by 6 bases, leaving 12 bases between them. This CDR3 spans 14 amino acids. The CDR3 DNA follows: TGCGCCAGCAGCTTGGCCGGTATCGTAGCTGAAGCTTTCTTT. Its translation: CASSLAGIVAEAFF.

This chain links TRBV5-8 with TRBJ1-1, with D maybe TRBD1 (6 bases). The CDR3 has 14 residues. Germline values: CDR1 SGHTS, CDR2 YDEGEE. V dropped 6 bases and J dropped 3 bases, with 15 bases sitting between them. The CDR3 here is CASTWRGRDTEAFF. Written as DNA, the CDR3 is TGTGCCAGCACTTGGAGGGGGAGGGACACTGAAGCTTTCTTT.

This rearrangement joins TRBV6-4 to TRBJ1-1, with D possibly TRBD1 on 5 matching bases. The germline CDR1 and CDR2 sequences are MRHNA and SNTAGT. The CDR3 length is 14 residues. With 3 bases removed from V and 7 bases from J, the gap between germline ends came to 15 bases. The DNA for the CDR3 is TGTGCCAGCAGTGAGACAGACCAAAACTATGAAGCTTTCTTT. Translation gives CASSETDQNYEAFF.

The chain joins TRBV5-1 to TRBJ1-4, with 9 nucleotides matching TRBD1. There are 16 residues in the CDR3. Germline CDR1 reads SGHRS; CDR2 reads YFSETQ. Germline trimming cut 4 bases from V and 3 bases from J; bases unmatched to any gene: 7. CDR3 DNA sequence: TGCGCCAGCAGCACGACAACAGGGGGCTCTAATGAAAAACTGTTTTTT. It codes for CASSTTTGGSNEKLFF.

The chain is built from TRBV9 and TRBJ2-7, with 7 bases aligning to TRBD1. The trim removed 4 bases at V and 2 bases at J, leaving 9 bases unmatched. This CDR3 region has 15 residues. Germline V gene data show CDR1 as SGDLS and CDR2 as YYNGEE. For the CDR3, the DNA is TGTGCCAGCAGCCCTTCTACCGGGACAGCCTACGAGCAGTACTTC. This sequence encodes CASSPSTGTAYEQYF.

This sequence joins TRBV5-1 and TRBJ2-7; 7 bases are a match to TRBD1. The length of the CDR3 is 15 residues. The V and J ends lost 0 bases and 4 bases, in that order; junction bases with no gene match: 7. Germline CDR1 is SGHRS and CDR2 is YFSETQ. CDR3 bases: TGCGCCAGCAGCTTGGTATCTCAGGGGGAGTACGAGCAGTACTTC. This sequence encodes CASSLVSQGEYEQYF. The full variable domain, its missing parts supplied by reference TRBV5-1 and TRBJ2-7, is KAGVTQTPRYLIKTRGQQVTLSCSPISGHRSVSWYQQTPGQGLQFLFEYFSETQRNKGNFPGRFSGRQFSNSRSEMNVSTLELGDSALYLCASSLVSQGEYEQYFGPGTRLTVT.

The rearrangement links TRBV29-1 to TRBJ1-5; TRBD1 agrees at 10 bases. This CDR3 comprises 13 residues. Germline V gene data show CDR1 as SQVTM and CDR2 as ANQGSEA. Losses at the gene ends were 6 bases for V and 5 bases for J; bases not matched to a gene: 4. DNA of the CDR3: TGCAGCGTGGCGACAGGGGGCGATCAGCCCCAGCATTTT. Protein sequence: CSVATGGDQPQHF.

This rearrangement joins TRBV11-2 to TRBJ2-1; the D gene is possibly TRBD1 (5 bases). From germline, CDR1 is SGHAT and CDR2 FQNNGV. The length of the CDR3 is 13 residues. Trimming cost V 5 bases and J 9 bases, with 14 bases left between them. This CDR3 is CASSTQGRSEQFF. The CDR3 DNA reads as TGTGCCAGCAGCACGCAGGGTCGGAGTGAGCAGTTCTTC.

The rearrangement joins TRBV7-9 to TRBJ1-2; 9 bases are a match to TRBD1. CDR3 length: 15 residues. V gave up 0 bases and J gave up 4 bases; unmatched junction bases: 3. Germline V lookup: CDR1 SEHNR, CDR2 FQNEAQ (reference sequence). The CDR3 reads CASSLAWTGVYGYTF. The CDR3 bases are TGTGCCAGCAGCTTAGCGTGGACAGGGGTCTATGGCTACACCTTC.

This sequence joins TRBV3-1 (or the pseudogene TRBV3-2) and TRBJ2-7; TRBD2 might be the D (5 bases). Trimming shortened V by 0 bases and J by 5 bases, and 17 bases separated the two germline ends. The germline V gene has CDR1 LGHDT and CDR2 YNNKEL (reference sequence). This CDR3 has 16 residues. In nucleotides, the CDR3 is TGTGCCAGCAGCCAAGAGGGAGACACTCGTCTCCACGAGCAGTACTTC. Its translation: CASSQEGDTRLHEQYF.

V usage is TRBV6-2 or TRBV6-3 and J usage is TRBJ2-5; no firm D call. The CDR3 has 12 amino acids. V lost 1 base and J 7 bases, leaving 7 bases between the germline ends. Germline V lookup: CDR1 MNHEY, CDR2 SVGEGT. The chain's CDR3 is CASSYYPGTQYF. The CDR3 bases are TGTGCCAGCAGTTACTACCCGGGGACCCAGTACTTC.